Shown below are 27 T cell receptor beta chains from a single sample sequenced in a study of T cells in Graves' hyperthyroidism and ophthalmopathy. Authors of the study amplified TCR beta CDR3 regions from RNA transcripts. With the HTBI primer set, the TCR CDR3 went through a first round of RT-PCR. MiXCR, applied by TCRdb to the multiplex PCR reads, yields one record per CDR3 protein. The sample yields 35,000 to 40,000 distinct CDR3 sequences, around 50% seen once. Material for sequencing was blood. The receptors stem from a woman between 50 and 59 years old with Graves' hyperthyroidism that later progressed to Graves' ophthalmopathy.

This clonotype was detected ten times or more. The chain has TRBV5-8 and TRBJ1-1; 9 bases map to TRBD1. Looked up from germline, CDR1 is SGHTS and CDR2 is YDEGEE. V shed 9 bases, J shed 6 bases, and the junction held 18 bases outside the gene matches. This CDR3 spans 16 amino acids. This CDR3 is CATRSGTGIWEAEAFF. CDR3 DNA sequence: TGTGCCACCCGTTCCGGGACAGGGATTTGGGAGGCTGAAGCTTTCTTT. Full variable domain (missing parts from reference TRBV5-8 and TRBJ1-1): EAGVTQSPTHLIKTRGQQATLRCSPISGHTSVYWYQQALGLGLQFLLWYDEGEERNRGNFPPRFSGRQFPNYSSELNVNALELEDSALYLCATRSGTGIWEAEAFFGQGTRLTVV.

This clonotype was detected ten times or more. This sequence joins TRBV12-3 or TRBV12-4 and TRBJ2-2; TRBD2 might be the D (6 bases). V lost 6 bases and J 0 bases, leaving 14 bases between the germline ends. CDR3 length equals 16 residues. CDR3 in DNA: TGTGCCAGCAGCCGACGAGGCGGGACGAACACCGGGGAGCTGTTTTTT. Translated: CASSRRGGTNTGELFF.

This clonotype was seen at least ten times. The rearrangement uses TRBV24-1 and TRBJ2-1; TRBD1 agrees at 7 bases. Germline V gives CDR1 KGHDR, CDR2 SFDVKD. This CDR3 region has 14 residues. The J segment lost 8 bases and the V segment lost 10 bases, leaving 13 bases of the junction unmatched. This CDR3 is CATAPDRAFDEQFF. The CDR3 region has the DNA TGTGCCACGGCCCCAGACAGGGCTTTCGATGAGCAGTTCTTC.

In its sample, this clonotype is medium-sized. The chain couples TRBV2 to TRBJ2-7, with D unresolved. Trimming took off 2 bases at V and 4 bases at J, with 6 bases between the two ends. The germline V gene has CDR1 SNHLY and CDR2 FYNNEI. This CDR3 is built from 12 residues. CDR3 sequence (DNA): TGTGCCAGCAGTGAACTAGGGTACGAGCAGTACTTC. Translation gives CASSELGYEQYF.

J is TRBJ2-3 and V is TRBV6-1; TRBD2 agrees at 14 bases. CDR1 is MNHNS and CDR2 is SASEGT in the germline V gene. Unmatched junction bases numbered 4, after V lost 7 bases and J lost 4 bases. CDR3 length: 15 amino acids. The CDR3 here is CASIRLAGGPDTQYF. DNA of the CDR3: TGTGCCAGCATCAGACTAGCGGGAGGGCCAGATACGCAGTATTTT.

This clonotype is classed as medium-sized. This rearrangement joins TRBV20-1 to TRBJ2-5; no reliable D call. CDR3 size: 15 residues. Looked up from germline, CDR1 is DFQATT and CDR2 is SNEGSKA (reference sequence). The V and J ends lost 0 bases and 2 bases respectively, with 13 bases between them. DNA for the CDR3: TGCAGTGCTAGAGACCGACACTTGGATCAAGAGACCCAGTACTTC. Amino acid sequence: CSARDRHLDQETQYF.

This clonotype was observed many times. The chain couples TRBV19 to TRBJ2-7; TRBD1 might be the D (5 bases). The V end lost 8 bases, the J end lost 3 bases, and 20 bases lay between the germline ends. Looked up from germline, CDR1 is LNHDA and CDR2 is SQIVND (reference sequence). This CDR3 is built from 15 residues. The CDR3 loop is CASPAAPDIIYEQYF. The CDR3, as DNA: TGTGCCAGTCCAGCCGCTCCGGACATTATCTACGAGCAGTACTTC.

This clonotype is medium-sized by share. The chain links TRBV7-2 to TRBJ1-5; D call uncertain. CDR1 and CDR2 from the germline V gene are SGHTA and FQGNSA. The CDR3 covers 13 residues. V was shortened by 0 bases and J by 7 bases, with 7 bases between the two germline ends. CDR3 in amino acids: CASSLARTQPQHF. As DNA, the CDR3 is TGTGCCAGCAGCTTAGCTCGGACCCAGCCCCAGCATTTT.

This clonotype was seen many times. V gene TRBV5-6 combines with J gene TRBJ2-2; D gene ambiguous. Trimming took off 4 bases at V and 3 bases at J, with 13 bases between the two ends. This CDR3 is 15 amino acids long. The V gene's germline CDR1 is SGHDT and CDR2 YYEEEE. CDR3 loop: CASSIRYYHTGELFF. The CDR3 coding sequence is TGTGCCAGCAGCATAAGGTATTATCACACCGGGGAGCTGTTTTTT.

In its sample, this clonotype was seen once. The genes are TRBV9 and TRBJ1-2; 7 bases are a match to TRBD1. V lost 0 bases, J lost 12 bases, and 17 bases stayed unmatched. Germline V gives CDR1 SGDLS, CDR2 YYNGEE. This CDR3 is built from 16 residues. The CDR3 protein is CASSVGVGQPNSGNTF. CDR3 DNA: TGTGCCAGCAGCGTAGGGGTGGGACAGCCGAACTCTGGAAACACCTTC.

The chain has TRBV20-1 and TRBJ1-5, with TRBD1 as a possible D gene (6 bases). V was cut by 6 bases and J by 9 bases, with 24 bases left in between. Germline V gene data show CDR1 as DFQATT and CDR2 as SNEGSKA (reference sequence). The CDR3 has 15 residues. The CDR3, as DNA: TGCAGTGCCCAGGACGTTTTCGGGGGCGGGGGGCCCCAGCATTTT. Encoded protein: CSAQDVFGGGGPQHF.

This chain connects TRBV14 to TRBJ2-1, with 7 nucleotides matching TRBD1. This CDR3 spans 18 amino acids. CDR1 and CDR2 (germline): SGHDN, FVKESK. Trimming took 5 bases from V and 8 from J; bases not matched to a gene: 21. The CDR3 coding sequence is TGTGCCAGCAGCTTCTACATCTCCGACAGACAGGGAAATTATGAGCAGTTCTTC. Its translation: CASSFYISDRQGNYEQFF.

This sequence joins TRBV19 and TRBJ2-7; maybe TRBD2 (5 bases). The CDR3 spans 13 residues. V was cut by 5 bases and J by 3 bases, with 11 bases left in between. Germline loops: CDR1 LNHDA, CDR2 SQIVND (reference sequence). The CDR3 coding sequence is TGTGCCAGTAGTTCGAGAGGGCACTACGAGCAGTACTTC. Amino acids: CASSSRGHYEQYF.

The chain carries TRBV18 and TRBJ2-1; 8 bases are shared with TRBD1. Per the germline V gene, CDR1 is KGHSH and CDR2 is LQKENI. The CDR3 covers 15 residues. With 3 bases clipped from V and 3 bases from J, the junction kept 4 bases outside the gene matches. The CDR3 sequence: CASSPGQGFYNEQFF. The CDR3 DNA sequence: TGTGCCAGCTCACCCGGACAGGGTTTCTACAATGAGCAGTTCTTC.

This clonotype was observed at least ten times. The rearrangement uses TRBV4-3 and TRBJ1-1; D is ambiguous. Germline V gene lookup returns CDR1 LGHNA and CDR2 YSLEER. CDR3 length: 13 amino acids. Trimming shortened V by 0 bases and J by 3 bases, and 5 bases separated the two germline ends. CDR3 nucleotides: TGCGCCAGCAGCCAAGATTTGGACACTGAAGCTTTCTTT. Protein sequence: CASSQDLDTEAFF.

This clonotype was found many times. V and J are TRBV5-1 and TRBJ2-3; D may be TRBD1 or TRBD2 (6 bases each). With the DNA end fitting TRBJ2-7 better, the J assignment may be wrong. The CDR3 covers 15 residues. CDR1 is SGHRS and CDR2 is YFSETQ in the germline V gene. CDR3: CASRGSGQPGDEQYF. The CDR3 nucleotides are TGCGCCAGCCGGGGGAGTGGACAGCCGGGGGACGAGCAGTACTTC.

Many counts were recorded for this clonotype. The chain carries TRBV12-3 or TRBV12-4 and TRBJ1-1, with D hard to call. Between the trimmed V and J ends, which lost 5 bases and 5 bases, there was a span of 18 bases. The CDR3 runs 15 residues. CDR3: CASSPSRRFRTEAFF. The CDR3 nucleotides read TGTGCCAGCAGTCCCTCCCGGAGGTTTAGGACTGAAGCTTTCTTT.

This clonotype was picked up many times. The chain links TRBV5-5 to TRBJ1-1, with TRBD1 matching 7 bases. Germline CDR1 reads SGHKS; CDR2 reads YYEKEE (reference sequence). V was pared by 1 base and J by 3 bases, with 0 bases of the junction left unmatched. The CDR3 totals 13 residues. The chain's CDR3 is CASSLQGDTEAFF. The CDR3 DNA reads as TGTGCCAGCAGCTTGCAGGGGGACACTGAAGCTTTCTTT.

This clonotype was observed at least ten times. The chain recombines TRBV20-1 with TRBJ1-1; no reliable D call. CDR3 size: 12 residues. The germline CDR1 and CDR2 sequences are DFQATT and SNEGSKA (reference sequence). V was trimmed by 2 bases and J by 4 bases, leaving 8 bases between them. This CDR3 is CSARNGVTEAFF. CDR3 nucleotides: TGCAGTGCTAGAAACGGGGTCACTGAAGCTTTCTTT.

To note about this clonotype: It is unclear where the CDR3 begins or ends on the DNA, so no DNA is shown, and the CDR3 is as TCRdb lists it. The V gene is TRBV7-8, the J gene TRBJ1-5. Germline V CDR1 and CDR2: SGHVS, FQNEAQ. The CDR3 adds up to 21 amino acids, both ends counted. The CDR3 loop reads CASRGRLHNEQFFGPARPQHF.

This clonotype is medium-sized within its sample. The chain links TRBV10-2 to TRBJ1-2, with unresolved D. This CDR3 region has 13 residues. The germline gives CDR1 WSHSY, CDR2 SAAADI. V lost 3 bases and J 4 bases, leaving 9 bases between the germline ends. CDR3 nucleotide sequence: TGCGCCAGCAGTGATTGGGGTCCCTATGGCTACACCTTC. Translation gives CASSDWGPYGYTF.

This clonotype was counted at least ten times. V gene TRBV5-1 combines with J gene TRBJ1-2; D may be TRBD1 (6 bases). Germline V gene data show CDR1 as SGHRS and CDR2 as YFSETQ. Trimming removed 0 bases at V and 2 bases at J, with 8 bases between. The CDR3 spans 14 residues. The CDR3 bases are TGCGCCAGCAGCTTGGGGGGGGCGAACTATGGCTACACCTTC. Its translation: CASSLGGANYGYTF. The full variable domain, in which reference TRBV5-1 and TRBJ1-2 provide the parts outside the CDR3, is KAGVTQTPRYLIKTRGQQVTLSCSPISGHRSVSWYQQTPGQGLQFLFEYFSETQRNKGNFPGRFSGRQFSNSRSEMNVSTLELGDSALYLCASSLGGANYGYTFGSGTRLTVV.

The chain carries TRBV10-1 and TRBJ2-7; D is undetermined. Between the trimmed V and J ends, which lost 3 bases and 9 bases, there was a span of 12 bases. CDR1 and CDR2 from the germline V gene are WNHNN and SYGVQD (reference sequence). The CDR3 loop spans 12 amino acids. The CDR3, as DNA: TGCGCCAGCAGTGAATCTGGGGTAGGGCAGTACTTC. Encoded protein: CASSESGVGQYF.

Ten or more counts support this clonotype. This sequence joins TRBV9 and TRBJ2-5; D may be TRBD1 (6 bases). Germline-derived CDR1 and CDR2 are SGDLS and YYNGEE. This CDR3 is 15 amino acids long. V was shortened by 4 bases and J by 1 base, with 14 bases between the two germline ends. CDR3 DNA: TGTGCCAGCAGCCTCTGGACAGCTCCCCAAGAGACCCAGTACTTC. It codes for CASSLWTAPQETQYF.

This clonotype was detected only once. The CDR3, as DNA: TGCGCCAGCAGTGAGCGGGGCGGGGCTAGTAAAGAGACCCAGTACTTC. Protein product: CASSERGGASKETQYF. This chain joins TRBV10-2 and TRBJ2-5, with D possibly being TRBD2 (6 bases). CDR3 length equals 16 residues. V lost 2 bases and J 3 bases, leaving 16 bases between the germline ends. CDR1 is WSHSY, CDR2 SAAADI, per germline.

This rearrangement joins TRBV20-1 to TRBJ2-7; a weak D match, TRBD1 (5 bases). Trimming pared 3 bases from V and 5 bases from J, leaving 17 bases between. Germline loops: CDR1 DFQATT, CDR2 SNEGSKA (reference sequence). The CDR3 length is 14 residues. The CDR3 DNA sequence: TGCAGTGCTAGGAAGGGTAGTGGGGCCAACGAGCAGTACTTC. This codes for CSARKGSGANEQYF.

The rearrangement uses TRBV10-3 and TRBJ2-1; 9 bases are a match to TRBD2. Per the germline V gene, CDR1 is ENHRY and CDR2 is SYGVKD. This CDR3 comprises 19 residues. With 3 bases clipped from V and 4 bases from J, the junction kept 16 bases outside the gene matches. CDR3 bases: TGTGCCATCAGTGACACGGTCCCTCGCGGGACTAGCCCTTACAATGAGCAGTTCTTC. It encodes CAISDTVPRGTSPYNEQFF.